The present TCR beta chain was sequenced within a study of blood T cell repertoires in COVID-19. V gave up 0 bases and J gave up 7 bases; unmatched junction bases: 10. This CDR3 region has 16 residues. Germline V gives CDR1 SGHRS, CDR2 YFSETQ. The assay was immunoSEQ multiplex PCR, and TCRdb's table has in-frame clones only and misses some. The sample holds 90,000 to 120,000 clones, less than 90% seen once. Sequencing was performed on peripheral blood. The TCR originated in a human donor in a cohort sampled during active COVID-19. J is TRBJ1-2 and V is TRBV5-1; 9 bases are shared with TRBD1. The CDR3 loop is CASSLAHRGQIAGYTF. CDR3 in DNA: TGCGCCAGCAGCTTGGCCCACAGGGGGCAGATAGCTGGCTACACCTTC.